A selection of T cell receptor beta chains follows, all from one sample in a study of blood T cell repertoires in COVID-19. Profiling relied on immunoSEQ multiplex PCR, and the TCRdb table lists in-frame clones only, not all of them. There are some 71,000 clones in the sample; roughly 84% occur only once, and 20% to 25% lies in the top ten. The sequenced sample was peripheral blood. The receptors here all came from a woman in her forties or fifties with acute or convalescent COVID-19. Each CDR3 is given with its conserved first and last residue. Each record gives: clone size, V gene, D gene, CDR3 length, J gene, CDR3 protein, CDR3 DNA. A D gene is named only where the DNA matches it firmly. Only some rows state a clone size, as once, few, many or a class for expanded clones.

>once|TRBV21-1|.|15|TRBJ1-2
CASSKGGRSYYGYTF
TGTGCCAGCAGCAAAGGGGGGCGCTCGTATTATGGCTACACCTTC
>.|TRBV27|TRBD2|15|TRBJ2-1
CASSKTSGSGNEQFF
TGTGCCAGCAGTAAGACTAGCGGGAGTGGCAATGAGCAGTTCTTC
>.|TRBV4-1|.|14|TRBJ1-3
CASSPRGSGNTIYF
TGCGCCAGCAGCCCCCGGGGCTCTGGAAACACCATATATTTT
>.|TRBV7-2|TRBD1|14|TRBJ1-6
CASRRGQPTSPLHF
TGTGCCAGCAGGAGGGGACAGCCCACCTCACCCCTCCACTTT
>once|TRBV19|TRBD2|15|TRBJ2-1
CASSKGTSQGPGQFF
TGTGCCAGTAGTAAAGGGACTAGTCAGGGTCCCGGGCAGTTCTTC
>.|TRBV4-1|.|15|TRBJ1-5
CASSQEQTGNQPQHF
TGCGCCAGCAGCCAAGAGCAAACAGGCAATCAGCCCCAGCATTTT
>.|TRBV5-1|.|16|TRBJ1-2
CASSLGGRTLSYGYTF
TGCGCCAGCAGCTTGGGGGGGCGTACTTTATCCTATGGCTACACCTTC
>.|TRBV15|TRBD2|16|TRBJ2-3
CATSRDTSGGTDTQYF
TGTGCCACCAGCAGAGATACTAGCGGGGGCACAGATACGCAGTATTTT
>.|TRBV6-5|.|15|TRBJ1-6
CASSYSEEDNSPLHF
TGTGCCAGCAGTTACTCGGAGGAAGATAATTCACCCCTCCACTTT
>.|TRBV6-5|TRBD2|15|TRBJ2-7
CASHQKTSGYYEQYF
TGTGCCAGCCACCAAAAAACTAGCGGATACTACGAGCAGTACTTC
>.|TRBV5-6|.|15|TRBJ2-7
CASSPVGAGAYEQYF
TGTGCCAGCAGCCCAGTGGGGGCTGGGGCCTACGAGCAGTACTTC
>once|TRBV9|TRBD1|15|TRBJ2-2
CASSSTGAHTGELFF
TGTGCCAGCAGCTCGACAGGGGCTCACACCGGGGAGCTGTTTTTT
>.|TRBV2|TRBD2|13|TRBJ2-7
CASGTSGGWTQYF
TGTGCCAGCGGGACTAGCGGGGGCTGGACGCAGTACTTC
>.|TRBV19|.|14|TRBJ2-2
CASLDGGLGGELFF
TGTGCCAGTCTGGACGGGGGATTAGGCGGGGAGCTGTTTTTT
>once|TRBV11-1|.|14|TRBJ2-7
CASSLGLAHEGQYF
TGTGCCAGCAGCTTAGGGCTAGCCCACGAAGGGCAGTACTTC
>.|TRBV6-5|TRBD2|14|TRBJ2-7
CASSYRGGRYEQYF
TGTGCCAGCAGTTATCGGGGGGGGCGATACGAGCAGTACTTC
>.|TRBV2|TRBD1|18|TRBJ1-5
CASRGWDRGVHSNQPQHF
TGTGCCAGCCGTGGGTGGGACAGGGGCGTTCATAGCAATCAGCCCCAGCATTTT
>.|TRBV4-1|TRBD1|17|TRBJ1-5
CASSQQGTGGGNQPQHF
TGCGCCAGCAGCCAACAGGGGACAGGCGGTGGCAATCAGCCCCAGCATTTT
>.|TRBV5-1|.|16|TRBJ2-5
CASSLAPWAYQETQYF
TGCGCCAGCAGCTTGGCCCCCTGGGCGTACCAAGAGACCCAGTACTTC
>.|TRBV19|.|11|TRBJ1-3
CASSAGPTIYF
TGTGCCAGTAGTGCGGGGCCCACCATATATTTT
>.|TRBV28|.|13|TRBJ1-2
CASSSGRGYGYTF
TGTGCCAGCAGTTCAGGGAGGGGCTATGGCTACACCTTC
>.|TRBV6-6|.|17|TRBJ1-3
CASSLTGHRLSGNTIYF
TGTGCCAGCAGTCTAACGGGACACCGGTTGTCTGGAAACACCATATATTTT
>.|TRBV6-1|.|13|TRBJ2-1
CASSERYGREQFF
TGTGCCAGCAGTGAAAGGTATGGGCGTGAGCAGTTCTTC
>.|TRBV6-5|TRBD2|12|TRBJ2-1
CASTLPGLAPFF
TGTGCCAGCACCCTTCCGGGACTAGCTCCGTTCTTC
>.|TRBV24-1|TRBD1|15|TRBJ2-1
CATSGGRGRYNEQFF
TGTGCCACCAGTGGAGGCAGGGGGCGTTACAATGAGCAGTTCTTC
>.|TRBV12-3/TRBV12-4|.|11|TRBJ1-2
CASSFREGYTF
TGTGCCAGCAGTTTCAGGGAAGGCTACACCTTC
>.|TRBV6-2/TRBV6-3|.|13|TRBJ1-1
CASSYDWYAEAFF
TGTGCCAGCAGTTACGACTGGTACGCTGAAGCTTTCTTT
>.|TRBV28|.|14|TRBJ2-7
CASSLPGSAHEQYF
TGTGCCAGCAGTCTCCCGGGGAGCGCCCACGAGCAGTACTTC
>.|TRBV6-1|TRBD1|17|TRBJ2-3
CASSETGVGMGTDTQYF
TGTGCCAGCAGTGAGACAGGGGTGGGGATGGGCACAGATACGCAGTATTTT
>.|TRBV18|.|13|TRBJ2-7
CASSTTDSYEQYF
TGTGCCAGCTCAACGACAGACTCCTACGAGCAGTACTTC
>.|TRBV19|TRBD1|15|TRBJ1-4
CASSITTGGDEKLFF
TGTGCCAGTAGTATTACCACAGGGGGGGACGAAAAACTGTTTTTT
>.|TRBV15|.|15|TRBJ2-2
CATTKTGSNTGELFF
TGTGCCACCACGAAGACAGGCTCGAACACCGGGGAGCTGTTTTTT
>.|TRBV5-1|TRBD1|18|TRBJ1-4
CASSLGARTGGINEKLFF
TGCGCCAGCAGCTTGGGCGCGCGGACAGGTGGGATTAATGAAAAACTGTTTTTT
>.|TRBV14|TRBD1|16|TRBJ1-2
CASSAELPGQPYGYTF
TGTGCCAGCAGCGCCGAACTCCCGGGACAGCCCTATGGCTACACCTTC
>.|TRBV19|.|13|TRBJ1-2
CASSTAQGYGYTF
TGTGCCAGTAGTACAGCACAGGGTTACGGCTACACCTTC
>.|TRBV2|.|11|TRBJ1-1
CASRRQEEAFF
TGTGCCAGCAGAAGACAGGAGGAAGCTTTCTTT
>.|TRBV28|TRBD1|15|TRBJ2-3
CASSFSDRGTDTQYF
TGTGCCAGCAGTTTCTCGGACAGGGGCACAGATACGCAGTATTTT
>.|TRBV6-2/TRBV6-3|.|15|TRBJ2-2
CASSYFATNTGELFF
TGTGCCAGCAGTTACTTTGCGACAAACACCGGGGAGCTGTTTTTT
>.|TRBV10-3|.|15|TRBJ1-6
CAISTQSSYNSPLHF
TGTGCCATCAGTACTCAAAGCTCCTATAATTCACCCCTCCACTTT
>.|TRBV5-4|TRBD1|16|TRBJ2-5
CASSSGRQGPQETQYF
TGTGCCAGCAGCTCCGGCCGACAGGGGCCACAAGAGACCCAGTACTTC
>.|TRBV28|.|14|TRBJ2-7
CASSPPGQSYEQYF
TGTGCCAGCAGTCCCCCAGGACAGTCCTACGAGCAGTACTTC
>.|TRBV4-2|TRBD2|21|TRBJ2-5
CASSQATGLAGGYLRQETQYF
TGTGCCAGCAGCCAAGCCACGGGACTAGCGGGGGGGTACCTTCGGCAAGAGACCCAGTACTTC
>few|TRBV11-2|.|17|TRBJ2-1
CASSLVEGFGKANEQFF
TGTGCCAGCAGCTTAGTGGAGGGATTTGGAAAGGCCAATGAGCAGTTCTTC
>few|TRBV27|.|16|TRBJ1-5
CASSSGQRRGNQPQHF
TGTGCCAGCAGTTCCGGACAGAGAAGAGGCAATCAGCCCCAGCATTTT
>.|TRBV7-2|TRBD1|14|TRBJ1-3
CASSWGQGPNTIYF
TGTGCCAGCAGCTGGGGACAGGGCCCCAACACCATATATTTT
>.|TRBV2|TRBD1|17|TRBJ2-1
CASSEARGQGGFNEQFF
TGTGCCAGCAGTGAAGCGCGGGGACAGGGGGGATTCAATGAGCAGTTCTTC
>.|TRBV29-1|TRBD1|13|TRBJ1-2
CSVGDRDAHGYTF
TGCAGCGTTGGTGACAGGGACGCCCATGGCTACACCTTC
>.|TRBV7-9|TRBD1|14|TRBJ1-2
CASSYGTGQGGYTF
TGTGCCAGCAGCTACGGGACAGGGCAGGGAGGCTACACCTTC
>.|TRBV9|.|14|TRBJ1-1
CASSVAGMNTEAFF
TGTGCCAGCAGCGTAGCGGGGATGAACACTGAAGCTTTCTTT
>.|TRBV7-9|TRBD2|15|TRBJ2-7
CASSLSSGTDYEQYF
TGTGCCAGCAGCTTATCGAGCGGGACTGACTACGAGCAGTACTTC
>once|TRBV7-6|.|18|TRBJ2-3
CASSLGRPGSLTTDTQYF
TGTGCCAGCAGCTTAGGCAGGCCGGGGTCCCTAACCACAGATACGCAGTATTTT